These 28 T cell receptor beta chains were all obtained from the same sample, sequenced in a study of CD8+CD57+ T cells in acquired aplastic anemia. Genomic DNA acted as the template from which TCR beta VDJ combination and CDR3 sequence profiling were carried out. TCRdb re-analysed the reads in MiXCR, keeping a single row per CDR3 protein. The table shows about 210,000 distinct CDR3 sequences, with roughly 35% occurring only once. Sequenced: sorted CD4+, CD8+, or CD8+CD57+ T cells (not recorded which) from PBMCs. These receptor sequences come from a human donor in good health, serving as a control.

The genes are TRBV24-1 and TRBJ1-6; D uncertain. Germline values: CDR1 KGHDR, CDR2 SFDVKD. The CDR3 extends over 14 amino acids. Trimming cost V 1 base and J 10 bases, with 10 bases left between them. CDR3 DNA: TGTGCCACCAGTGATTTTCGGGCGTTGTCACCCCTCCACTTT. Residues: CATSDFRALSPLHF.

Comments on this clonotype: This may be a read error, as it is one base from a much larger clone. This chain connects TRBV5-5 to TRBJ1-6; D remains unclear. Germline V CDR1 and CDR2: SGHKS, YYEKEE (reference sequence). The length of the CDR3 is 14 residues. The CDR3 coding sequence is TGTGCCAGCAGCTCTTGGGGTAGTAATTTACCCCTCCACTTT. Translating gives CASSSWGSNLPLHF.

This clonotype was picked up a small number of times. The V call is TRBV5-1, the J call TRBJ1-1, with no clear D. V gave up 0 bases and J gave up 3 bases, with 12 bases separating them. CDR3 length: 15 residues. Germline V gene sequence: CDR1 SGHRS, CDR2 YFSETQ. The CDR3 bases are TGCGCCAGCAGCTTGGATTTTCAGAAAGACACTGAAGCTTTCTTT. It specifies CASSLDFQKDTEAFF.

This clonotype was counted at least ten times. This sequence joins TRBV7-2 and TRBJ2-1; D is ambiguous. The CDR3 is 14 residues long. V lost 1 base and J 1 base, leaving 5 bases between the germline ends. The V gene's germline CDR1 is SGHTA and CDR2 FQGNSA. In DNA, the CDR3 is TGTGCCAGCAGCTTAGACGGGTCCTACAATGAGCAGTTCTTC. Amino acids: CASSLDGSYNEQFF.

The table lists this clonotype with a few counts. The chain joins TRBV3-1 to TRBJ2-2; D is undetermined. Trimming left V 1 base short and J 4 bases short, with 4 bases between. Germline lookup yields CDR1 LGHDT and CDR2 YNNKEL (reference sequence). CDR3 length equals 13 residues. CDR3 sequence: CASSQGGTGELFF. As DNA, the CDR3 is TGTGCCAGCAGCCAAGGGGGCACCGGGGAGCTGTTTTTT.

V usage is TRBV4-2 and J usage is TRBJ2-2; tentatively, D is TRBD2 (6 bases). The CDR3 length is 15 residues. Germline CDR1 is LGHNA and CDR2 is YNFKEQ. Trimming removed 0 bases at V and 3 bases at J, with 8 bases between. Here the CDR3 DNA reads TGTGCCAGCAGCCAAGACAGGGAGGACACCGGGGAGCTGTTTTTT. It codes for CASSQDREDTGELFF.

The sample holds a few counts of this clonotype. The CDR3 DNA follows: TGCGCCAGCAGCCAAACCCCAGGGGAAGCTCAGCCCCAGCATTTT. Its translation: CASSQTPGEAQPQHF. This sequence joins TRBV4-1 and TRBJ1-5; tentatively, D is TRBD1 (6 bases). Germline assignment: CDR1 MGHRA and CDR2 YSYEKL. This CDR3 has 15 residues. Trimming took 2 bases from V and 6 from J, leaving 14 bases between them.

On this clonotype: With a much larger clone just one base away, this may be a read error. The V and J genes are TRBV5-1 and TRBJ2-7; D may be TRBD1 or TRBD2 (5 bases each). Between the trimmed V and J ends, which lost 5 bases and 9 bases, there was a span of 18 bases. Germline V lookup: CDR1 SGHRS, CDR2 YFSETQ. The CDR3 contains 13 residues. CDR3 bases: TGCGCCAGCAGTCGGACAATAGGGGACGGGCAGTACTTC. Protein sequence: CASSRTIGDGQYF.

About this clonotype: A single base separates this from a much larger clone, so it may be a read error. No conserved phenylalanine or tryptophan is present at the end of the CDR3, so a read error is the likely explanation. V usage is TRBV10-3 and J usage is TRBJ1-2; no firm D call. Per germline, CDR1 ENHRY and CDR2 SYGVKD. The CDR3 is 12 residues long. Trimming cost V 10 bases and J 3 bases, with 12 bases left between them. CDR3 DNA sequence: TGTGCCAGCACCAGGACGTACTATGGCTACACCTCC. This sequence encodes CASTRTYYGYTS.

The V and J genes are TRBV28 and TRBJ2-7; possible D gene TRBD2, 6 bases. Trimming pared 5 bases from V and 7 bases from J, leaving 21 bases between. The CDR3 sequence is 15 residues long. Per germline, CDR1 MDHEN and CDR2 SYDVKM. The CDR3 bases are TGTGCCAGCAGTCCCCGTTTGGGGGGAGATACTGAGCAGTACTTC. Protein sequence: CASSPRLGGDTEQYF.

This clonotype has at least ten counts. The rearrangement joins TRBV7-7 to TRBJ2-7; D remains ambiguous. Trimming stripped 2 bases from V and 0 bases from J, with 11 bases between. Germline V lookup: CDR1 SSHAT, CDR2 FNYEAQ (reference sequence). The CDR3 extends over 15 amino acids. DNA for the CDR3: TGTGCCAGCAGCTTAAGGAACAGTACCTCCTACGAGCAGTACTTC. It translates to CASSLRNSTSYEQYF.

This clonotype appeared a few times. The J gene is TRBJ1-5, the V gene TRBV7-8, with D possibly matching TRBD1 (6 bases). The CDR3 runs to 14 residues. Germline V CDR1 and CDR2: SGHVS, FQNEAQ. V lost 5 bases and J 1 base, leaving 9 bases between the germline ends. The CDR3 spells CASSRTVSNQPQHF. The CDR3 DNA reads TGTGCCAGCAGCCGGACAGTGAGCAATCAGCCCCAGCATTTT.

This clonotype was recorded at least ten times. V gene TRBV25-1 combines with J gene TRBJ2-1, with D unresolved. V lost 0 bases and J lost 5, with 8 bases in between. This CDR3 comprises 14 residues. The germline V gene has CDR1 MGHDK and CDR2 SYGVNS. CDR3 protein: CASSEYTRNNEQFF. The DNA for the CDR3 is TGTGCCAGCAGTGAATATACCAGAAACAATGAGCAGTTCTTC. The full variable domain, in which reference TRBV25-1 and TRBJ2-1 provide the parts outside the CDR3, is EADIYQTPRYLVIGTGKKITLECSQTMGHDKMYWYQQDPGMELHLIHYSYGVNSTEKGDLSSESTVSRIRTEHFPLTLESARPSHTSQYLCASSEYTRNNEQFFGPGTRLTVL.

This clonotype came up a few times. The chain employs TRBV6-5 and TRBJ2-1; D is unclear. Looked up from germline, CDR1 is MNHEY and CDR2 is SVGAGI. The CDR3 is 12 residues long. Trimming stripped 0 bases from V and 15 bases from J, with 12 bases between. CDR3 sequence (DNA): TGTGCCAGCAGTTACTCGGGCCTCGAAGCGTTCTTC. Amino acids: CASSYSGLEAFF.

This clonotype was recorded at least ten times. The chain employs TRBV5-6 and TRBJ2-7, with 8 positions matching TRBD1. Trimming took 0 bases from V and 3 from J; bases not matched to a gene: 5. The CDR3 consists of 15 residues. Germline V CDR1 and CDR2: SGHDT, YYEEEE. Here the CDR3 DNA reads TGTGCCAGCAGCTTGGTGGGACAGGTGGTCTACGAGCAGTACTTC. This codes for CASSLVGQVVYEQYF.

This clonotype was picked up many times. DNA for the CDR3: TGTGCCAGCAGCCAAGACGCTAGCGGGGGGGCCTACGAGCAGTACTTC. It specifies CASSQDASGGAYEQYF. The chain combines TRBV4-2 with TRBJ2-7, with 12 bases identical to TRBD2. V lost 0 bases, J lost 2 bases, and 2 bases stayed unmatched. Germline values: CDR1 LGHNA, CDR2 YNFKEQ. The CDR3 is 16 amino acids.

The table lists this clonotype with many counts. This rearrangement joins TRBV2 to TRBJ2-7; 8 positions match TRBD1. The germline gives CDR1 SNHLY, CDR2 FYNNEI. Unmatched junction bases numbered 11, after V lost 4 bases and J lost 0 bases. The CDR3 contains 17 residues. The DNA for the CDR3 is TGTGCCAGCAGTGGGACCTTGGGACAGGCCTCCTCCTACGAGCAGTACTTC. Translating it yields CASSGTLGQASSYEQYF.

This clonotype has just a few counts. The V call is TRBV6-1, the J call TRBJ1-1; 10 bases line up with TRBD1. The CDR3 is 12 amino acids. The germline gives CDR1 MNHNS, CDR2 SASEGT. Losses at the gene ends were 10 bases for V and 10 bases for J; bases not matched to a gene: 9. CDR3 loop: CATNDRGLRAFF. CDR3 sequence (DNA): TGTGCCACCAACGACAGGGGGCTCAGAGCTTTCTTT.

This clonotype was observed a handful of times. The J gene is TRBJ1-1, the V gene TRBV12-3 or TRBV12-4, with D possibly being TRBD1 (5 bases). Trimming stripped 2 bases from V and 6 bases from J, with 19 bases between. CDR3 length: 16 amino acids. In DNA form, the CDR3 reads TGTGCCAGCAGTTTAAGCTCGGCCAGGTTCAGGGCTGAAGCTTTCTTT. Protein product: CASSLSSARFRAEAFF.

In this sample, this clonotype turned up many times. The rearrangement links TRBV7-9 to TRBJ2-7; D is unclear. Trimming cost V 1 base and J 4 bases, with 8 bases left between them. The CDR3 runs 13 residues. The V gene's germline CDR1 is SEHNR and CDR2 FQNEAQ (reference sequence). CDR3 region: CASSLGVEYEQYF. In nucleotides, the CDR3 is TGTGCCAGCAGCTTAGGGGTAGAATACGAGCAGTACTTC.

This clonotype was observed many times. The chain joins TRBV19 to TRBJ2-3; no clear D gene. This CDR3 region has 14 residues. The germline V gene has CDR1 LNHDA and CDR2 SQIVND (reference sequence). V dropped 7 bases and J dropped 0 bases, with 11 bases sitting between them. This CDR3 is CASKQKTSTDTQYF. The CDR3 coding sequence is TGTGCCAGTAAGCAGAAGACAAGCACAGATACGCAGTATTTT.

This clonotype was detected ten times or more. This rearrangement joins TRBV12-5 to TRBJ1-3; D is unresolved. This CDR3 is built from 12 residues. Germline-derived CDR1 and CDR2 are LGHNT and FRNRAP. The V end was cut by 10 bases, the J end by 0 bases, with 7 bases between. The CDR3 nucleotides are TGTGCTACTGCTAGCTCTGGAAACACCATATATTTT. As protein: CATASSGNTIYF.

This clonotype was recorded many times. The chain couples TRBV12-3 or TRBV12-4 to TRBJ1-2; unclear D gene. V lost 1 base to trimming and J lost 2 bases, with 11 bases between them. This CDR3 contains 15 residues. The CDR3 nucleotides read TGTGCCAGCAGTTTAGGGTCAGGAATGAACTATGGCTACACCTTC. Protein: CASSLGSGMNYGYTF.

In this sample, this clonotype turned up many times. The gene calls are TRBV20-1 and TRBJ2-1, with 9 bases aligning to TRBD2. V shed 1 base, J shed 6 bases, and the junction held 7 bases outside the gene matches. The length of the CDR3 is 15 residues. Germline V gene data show CDR1 as DFQATT and CDR2 as SNEGSKA (reference sequence). This CDR3 reads CSARVITRGGNEQFF. The DNA of the CDR3 is TGCAGTGCTAGAGTGATAACGCGGGGGGGCAATGAGCAGTTCTTC.

This clonotype was counted a few times. The chain joins TRBV18 to TRBJ1-2, with D possibly being TRBD1 (5 bases). The CDR3 covers 12 residues. V lost 5 bases and J lost 8, with 12 bases in between. CDR1 and CDR2 from the germline V gene are KGHSH and LQKENI. The CDR3 nucleotides are TGTGCCAGCTCAGGCGGACAACTCGGCTACACCTTC. Amino acids: CASSGGQLGYTF.

The sample holds many counts of this clonotype. The chain links TRBV7-8 to TRBJ1-1; D not resolved. The CDR3 is made up of 13 amino acids. V lost 2 bases and J 5 bases, leaving 9 bases between the germline ends. Germline CDR1 reads SGHVS; CDR2 reads FQNEAQ. The CDR3 loop reads CASSLSRFTEAFF. The CDR3 DNA sequence: TGTGCCAGCAGCTTATCCAGGTTTACTGAAGCTTTCTTT.

The chain uses TRBV10-3 and TRBJ2-1; the D is unclear. The germline gives CDR1 ENHRY, CDR2 SYGVKD. This CDR3 comprises 11 residues. V shed 10 bases and J shed 7 bases, with 11 bases lying between them. CDR3 in amino acids: CASRLNNEQFF. The CDR3 bases are TGTGCCAGCAGACTTAATAATGAGCAGTTCTTC.

This clonotype showed up many times. This rearrangement joins TRBV2 to TRBJ1-2; the match to TRBD1 covers 7 bases. This CDR3 spans 14 amino acids. In germline, CDR1 is SNHLY, CDR2 FYNNEI. The V gene end was trimmed by 6 bases and the J gene end by 8 bases; junction bases not matched to a gene: 12. CDR3 nucleotides: TGTGCCAGCAGAAGGACAGGTGGGGAGAGGGGCTACACCTTC. It encodes CASRRTGGERGYTF.